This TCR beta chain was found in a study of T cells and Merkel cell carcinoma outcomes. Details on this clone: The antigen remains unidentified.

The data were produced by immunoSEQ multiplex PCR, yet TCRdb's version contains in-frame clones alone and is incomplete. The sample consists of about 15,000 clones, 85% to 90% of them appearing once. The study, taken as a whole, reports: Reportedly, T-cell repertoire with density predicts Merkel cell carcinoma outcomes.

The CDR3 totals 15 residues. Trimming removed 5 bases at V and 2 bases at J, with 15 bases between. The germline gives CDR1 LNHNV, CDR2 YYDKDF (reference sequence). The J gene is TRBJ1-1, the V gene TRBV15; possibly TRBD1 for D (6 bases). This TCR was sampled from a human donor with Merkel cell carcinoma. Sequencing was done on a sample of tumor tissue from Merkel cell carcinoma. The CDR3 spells CATSRFGQLNTEAFF. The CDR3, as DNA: TGTGCCACCAGCCGGTTTGGACAGCTAAACACTGAAGCTTTCTTT.